These T cell receptor beta chains were read from a single sample in a study of blood T cells in healthy people across ages. MiXCR, applied by TCRdb to the 5' RACE reads, yields one record per CDR3 protein. This table has around 1.5 million distinct CDR3 sequences, about 31% appearing once. The specimen sequenced was blood. Source of these receptors: a woman aged 25 to 45 in good health. CDR3s include the opening cysteine and the closing phenylalanine or tryptophan. A D gene is named only where the DNA matches it firmly. Expanded clones get a size class; other rows say once, few or many, or leave the size out.

v_call: TRBV20-1; clone_size: NA; d_call: NA; j_call: TRBJ1-5; cdr3_nt: TGCAGTGCTCTCCGGGACACCTATCAGCCCCAGCATTTT; cdr3_aa: CSALRDTYQPQHF
v_call: TRBV7-2; clone_size: many; d_call: NA; j_call: TRBJ2-6; cdr3_nt: TGTGCCAGCAGCCCTGGCCCAGCCACCGGCTCTGGGGCCAACGTCCTGACTTTC; cdr3_aa: CASSPGPATGSGANVLTF
v_call: TRBV2; clone_size: NA; d_call: NA; j_call: TRBJ1-2; cdr3_nt: TGTGCCAGCGATAAGGATAACTATGGCTACACCTTC; cdr3_aa: CASDKDNYGYTF
v_call: TRBV7-8; clone_size: NA; d_call: TRBD1; j_call: TRBJ1-4; cdr3_nt: TGTGCCAGCAGCTCTCGGGGACAGGGTCGAGTTGGAAAACTGTTTTTT; cdr3_aa: CASSSRGQGRVGKLFF
v_call: TRBV14; clone_size: NA; d_call: TRBD1; j_call: TRBJ1-4; cdr3_nt: TGTGCCAGCAGCCAAGCCCACCGGGACAGGGGGGCAAATGAAAAACTGTTTTTT; cdr3_aa: CASSQAHRDRGANEKLFF
v_call: TRBV10-3; clone_size: NA; d_call: TRBD1; j_call: TRBJ1-1; cdr3_nt: TGTGCCACGGTACAGGGGATCGACACTGAAGCTTTCTTT; cdr3_aa: CATVQGIDTEAFF
v_call: TRBV4-1; clone_size: NA; d_call: NA; j_call: TRBJ2-2; cdr3_nt: TGCGCCAGCAGAGAGAGGACCGGGGAGCTGTTTTTT; cdr3_aa: CASRERTGELFF
v_call: TRBV7-9; clone_size: many; d_call: NA; j_call: TRBJ2-7; cdr3_nt: TGTGCCAGCAGCCTCGGGAGCCCCAGCGAGCAGTACTTC; cdr3_aa: CASSLGSPSEQYF
v_call: TRBV29-1; clone_size: many; d_call: TRBD1; j_call: TRBJ2-1; cdr3_nt: TGCAGCGTTGTCGGGACAGGGTCCTACAATGAGCAGTTCTTC; cdr3_aa: CSVVGTGSYNEQFF
v_call: TRBV10-3; clone_size: NA; d_call: NA; j_call: TRBJ1-2; cdr3_nt: TGTGCCACCTGGGACAACGGGAGGGATGGCTACACCTTC; cdr3_aa: CATWDNGRDGYTF
v_call: TRBV7-2; clone_size: many; d_call: NA; j_call: TRBJ2-7; cdr3_nt: TGTGCCAGCGAACTAGGGGGGCCCGTGGCCTACGAGCAGTACTTC; cdr3_aa: CASELGGPVAYEQYF
v_call: TRBV12-3/TRBV12-4; clone_size: NA; d_call: NA; j_call: TRBJ2-7; cdr3_nt: TGTGCCAGCAGACAAGGGAACGGAAAATACGAGCAGTACTTC; cdr3_aa: CASRQGNGKYEQYF
v_call: TRBV7-9; clone_size: NA; d_call: NA; j_call: TRBJ1-4; cdr3_nt: TGTGCTATAGGTGGGGCAACTAATGAAAAACTGTTTTTT; cdr3_aa: CAIGGATNEKLFF
v_call: TRBV7-9; clone_size: few; d_call: NA; j_call: TRBJ1-1; cdr3_nt: TGTGCCAGCAGCTTAGCGCTAACCGGGGTAACGAACACTGAAGCTTTCTTT; cdr3_aa: CASSLALTGVTNTEAFF
v_call: TRBV20-1; clone_size: NA; d_call: NA; j_call: TRBJ2-1; cdr3_nt: TGCAGTGCTAGAGATCTCTTCGGAGCGGAGCAGTTCTTC; cdr3_aa: CSARDLFGAEQFF
v_call: TRBV5-5; clone_size: few; d_call: NA; j_call: TRBJ1-2; cdr3_nt: TGTGCCACCACCATTGGGAGGATGGATGGCTACACCTTC; cdr3_aa: CATTIGRMDGYTF
v_call: TRBV27; clone_size: NA; d_call: NA; j_call: TRBJ2-3; cdr3_nt: TGTGCCAGCAGGGTAGGGGGGGGCCTAAGCACAGATACGCAGTATTTT; cdr3_aa: CASRVGGGLSTDTQYF
v_call: TRBV4-3; clone_size: NA; d_call: NA; j_call: TRBJ2-3; cdr3_nt: TGCGCCAGCAGACAGGTTTCTGGCACAGATACGCAGTATTTT; cdr3_aa: CASRQVSGTDTQYF
v_call: TRBV20-1; clone_size: NA; d_call: TRBD2; j_call: TRBJ2-3; cdr3_nt: TGCAGTGCTCTAGGGACCGGGACTAGCGTAAGCACAGATACGCAGTATTTT; cdr3_aa: CSALGTGTSVSTDTQYF
v_call: TRBV7-9; clone_size: NA; d_call: TRBD1; j_call: TRBJ2-6; cdr3_nt: TGTGCCAGCAGATCCTCCGGACAGGGAGGCAACGTCCTGACTTTC; cdr3_aa: CASRSSGQGGNVLTF
v_call: TRBV10-3; clone_size: NA; d_call: NA; j_call: TRBJ2-5; cdr3_nt: TGCGCCATCAGTGAGTCCGATTTCGACATTAGCACCCCACAAGAGACCCAGTACTTC; cdr3_aa: CAISESDFDISTPQETQYF
v_call: TRBV6-5; clone_size: NA; d_call: TRBD1; j_call: TRBJ2-7; cdr3_nt: TGTGCCAGCAGTTACGGGGGACAGAGCTCCTACGAGCAGTACTTC; cdr3_aa: CASSYGGQSSYEQYF
v_call: TRBV11-2; clone_size: NA; d_call: TRBD2; j_call: TRBJ2-1; cdr3_nt: TGTGCCAGCAGCTTAAGCGGGGGACGCAATGAGCAGTTCTTC; cdr3_aa: CASSLSGGRNEQFF
v_call: TRBV7-2; clone_size: few; d_call: NA; j_call: TRBJ2-1; cdr3_nt: TGTGCCAGCAGCTTCTTGAAGTCCCCCCGCAATGAGCAGTTCTTC; cdr3_aa: CASSFLKSPRNEQFF
v_call: TRBV20-1; clone_size: few; d_call: TRBD2; j_call: TRBJ2-4; cdr3_nt: TGCAGTGCTAGATGGCTAGCGGGAGGGGTGGCCAAAAACATTCAGTACTTC; cdr3_aa: CSARWLAGGVAKNIQYF
v_call: TRBV20-1; clone_size: few; d_call: NA; j_call: TRBJ1-1; cdr3_nt: TGCAGTGCTAGAGATCTTACGGGGGACACTGAAGCTTTCTTT; cdr3_aa: CSARDLTGDTEAFF
v_call: TRBV4-2; clone_size: few; d_call: NA; j_call: TRBJ2-1; cdr3_nt: TGTGCCAGCAGCCAAGAATACCACCCCTCCTACAATGAGCAGTTCTTC; cdr3_aa: CASSQEYHPSYNEQFF
v_call: TRBV6-6; clone_size: NA; d_call: TRBD1; j_call: TRBJ2-3; cdr3_nt: TGTGCCAGCATCAAGTCGGACAGGCTGGGGGCAGATACGCAGTATTTT; cdr3_aa: CASIKSDRLGADTQYF
v_call: TRBV28; clone_size: many; d_call: NA; j_call: TRBJ1-5; cdr3_nt: TGTGCTCTGGGGCGGTCGAATCAGCCCCAGCATTTT; cdr3_aa: CALGRSNQPQHF
v_call: TRBV27; clone_size: few; d_call: NA; j_call: TRBJ2-1; cdr3_nt: TGTGCCAGCAGCTCTACCGTTACAGTCTCCTACAATGAGCAGTTCTTC; cdr3_aa: CASSSTVTVSYNEQFF
v_call: TRBV20-1; clone_size: NA; d_call: TRBD1; j_call: TRBJ2-7; cdr3_nt: TGCAGTGCTAGTTTAACAGGGGACAGCGAGCAGTACTTC; cdr3_aa: CSASLTGDSEQYF
v_call: TRBV6-2/TRBV6-3; clone_size: many; d_call: NA; j_call: TRBJ2-5; cdr3_nt: TGTGCCAGCAGTTACGTTCCGGGCGACGTGGAGACCCAGTACTTC; cdr3_aa: CASSYVPGDVETQYF
v_call: TRBV6-1; clone_size: NA; d_call: NA; j_call: TRBJ2-2; cdr3_nt: TGTGCCATACGACGACCCCAGGGGATTAATACCGGGGAGCTGTTTTTT; cdr3_aa: CAIRRPQGINTGELFF
v_call: TRBV20-1; clone_size: few; d_call: NA; j_call: TRBJ2-5; cdr3_nt: TGCAGTGCTAGAGTTCCGGAGGAGACCCAGTACTTC; cdr3_aa: CSARVPEETQYF
v_call: TRBV27; clone_size: NA; d_call: NA; j_call: TRBJ2-1; cdr3_nt: TGTGCCAGCAGTTTAAATACAGGGTTGAACAATGAGCAGTTCTTC; cdr3_aa: CASSLNTGLNNEQFF
v_call: TRBV11-2; clone_size: NA; d_call: NA; j_call: TRBJ1-1; cdr3_nt: TGTGCCAGCAGCCCTCCAGGAGCCGGGGGGTTGAACACTGAAGCTTTCTTT; cdr3_aa: CASSPPGAGGLNTEAFF
v_call: TRBV6-2/TRBV6-3; clone_size: many; d_call: NA; j_call: TRBJ2-1; cdr3_nt: TGTGCCAGCAGTTCTCTCCTTCTTAATGAGCAGTTCTTC; cdr3_aa: CASSSLLLNEQFF
v_call: TRBV9; clone_size: NA; d_call: TRBD2; j_call: TRBJ2-7; cdr3_nt: TGTGCCAGCAGCCCGGGGGGGCACAAGCAGTACTTC; cdr3_aa: CASSPGGHKQYF
v_call: TRBV6-1; clone_size: few; d_call: TRBD1; j_call: TRBJ1-1; cdr3_nt: TGTGCCAGCAGTGAAGGGACAGGCACTGAAGCTTTCTTT; cdr3_aa: CASSEGTGTEAFF
v_call: TRBV7-9; clone_size: few; d_call: NA; j_call: TRBJ1-1; cdr3_nt: TGTGCCAGCAGCTTAGAGAGGGGTGGTGACACTGAAGCTTTCTTT; cdr3_aa: CASSLERGGDTEAFF
v_call: TRBV3-1; clone_size: NA; d_call: TRBD2; j_call: TRBJ2-5; cdr3_nt: TGTGCCGGCAGCCACAGTAGCGGGCCGGAGACCCAGTACTTC; cdr3_aa: CAGSHSSGPETQYF
v_call: TRBV16; clone_size: NA; d_call: NA; j_call: TRBJ2-5; cdr3_nt: TGTGCCAGCAGCCAATTAGGGGAGGAGCAGTACTTC; cdr3_aa: CASSQLGEEQYF
v_call: TRBV5-1; clone_size: few; d_call: NA; j_call: TRBJ2-6; cdr3_nt: TGCGCCAGCAGCTTGAGGCGGGACAGCTACAAAACTGGGGCCAACGTCCTGACTTTC; cdr3_aa: CASSLRRDSYKTGANVLTF
v_call: TRBV20-1; clone_size: NA; d_call: NA; j_call: TRBJ1-2; cdr3_nt: TGCAGTGCTAGAGATCCCGGATTGGACAGAGCCTATGGCTACACCTTC; cdr3_aa: CSARDPGLDRAYGYTF
v_call: TRBV29-1; clone_size: few; d_call: TRBD2; j_call: TRBJ2-3; cdr3_nt: TGCAGCGTGACTAGCCGAGTCGGCACAGATACGCAGTATTTT; cdr3_aa: CSVTSRVGTDTQYF